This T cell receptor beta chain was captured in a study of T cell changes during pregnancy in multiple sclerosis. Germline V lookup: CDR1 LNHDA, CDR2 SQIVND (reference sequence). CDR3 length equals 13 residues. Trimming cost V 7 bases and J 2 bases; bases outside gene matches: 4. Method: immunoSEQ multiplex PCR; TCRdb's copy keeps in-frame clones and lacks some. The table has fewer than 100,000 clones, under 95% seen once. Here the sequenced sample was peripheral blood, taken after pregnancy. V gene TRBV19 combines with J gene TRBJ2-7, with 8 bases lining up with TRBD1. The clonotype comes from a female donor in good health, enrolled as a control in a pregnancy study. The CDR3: CASTTGDPYEQYF. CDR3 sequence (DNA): TGTGCCAGTACGACAGGGGATCCCTACGAGCAGTACTTC.